Shown below are 5 T cell receptor beta chains from a single sample sequenced in a study of T cells after posttransplantation cyclophosphamide. Profiled with immunoSEQ multiplex PCR; TCRdb holds only in-frame clones, not every one. The sample includes approximately 45,000 clones, 90% of them seen just once. A marrow graft followed busulfan-fludarabine conditioning, with cyclophosphamide on days +3 and +4. The sample was PBMCs, taken around 58 days after allogeneic stem cell transplant with posttransplant cyclophosphamide. These TCRs come from a male patient in his sixties who received an allogeneic stem cell transplant from a related donor and was CMV-positive. The graft donor may have contributed some T cells.

The chain carries TRBV6-1 and TRBJ2-7, with 9 nucleotides matching TRBD1. The germline V gene has CDR1 MNHNS and CDR2 SASEGT. The V gene end was trimmed by 5 bases and the J gene end by 1 base; junction bases not matched to a gene: 6. The CDR3 length is 15 residues. The CDR3 loop is CASSPKTGGSYEQYF. The CDR3 DNA follows: TGTGCCAGCAGTCCCAAGACAGGGGGGTCCTACGAGCAGTACTTC.

The chain couples TRBV18 to TRBJ1-1, with a weak D call TRBD1 (5 bases). Germline CDR1 reads KGHSH; CDR2 reads LQKENI. CDR3 length equals 15 residues. Trimming shortened V by 0 bases and J by 2 bases, and 10 bases separated the two germline ends. The CDR3 loop reads CASSPPGLRNTEAFF. CDR3 DNA sequence: TGTGCCAGCTCACCACCGGGACTTCGAAACACTGAAGCTTTCTTT.

The chain employs TRBV25-1 and TRBJ2-7, with 10 positions matching TRBD1. This CDR3 is built from 16 residues. Germline trimming cut 6 bases from V and 0 bases from J; bases unmatched to any gene: 8. CDR1 and CDR2 from the germline V gene are MGHDK and SYGVNS. The CDR3 spells CASSNKDRGDSYEQYF. The CDR3 DNA follows: TGTGCCAGCAGCAACAAGGACAGGGGGGACTCCTACGAGCAGTACTTC.

The chain is built from TRBV30 and TRBJ1-1; 7 bases are shared with TRBD1. The CDR3 extends over 14 amino acids. The germline gives CDR1 GTSNPN, CDR2 SVGIG (reference sequence). Losses at the gene ends were 2 bases for V and 5 bases for J; bases not matched to a gene: 8. CDR3 DNA: TGTGCCTGGAGTACAGAGACAGGGCGGACTGAAGCTTTCTTT. Its protein product is CAWSTETGRTEAFF.

This sequence joins TRBV7-9 and TRBJ2-5; D is unresolved. The length of the CDR3 is 12 residues. Germline loops: CDR1 SEHNR, CDR2 FQNEAQ (reference sequence). V was shortened by 2 bases and J by 11 bases, with 12 bases between the two germline ends. The CDR3 here is CASSLPQPAQYF. CDR3 DNA sequence: TGTGCCAGCAGCTTACCCCAACCAGCGCAGTACTTC.